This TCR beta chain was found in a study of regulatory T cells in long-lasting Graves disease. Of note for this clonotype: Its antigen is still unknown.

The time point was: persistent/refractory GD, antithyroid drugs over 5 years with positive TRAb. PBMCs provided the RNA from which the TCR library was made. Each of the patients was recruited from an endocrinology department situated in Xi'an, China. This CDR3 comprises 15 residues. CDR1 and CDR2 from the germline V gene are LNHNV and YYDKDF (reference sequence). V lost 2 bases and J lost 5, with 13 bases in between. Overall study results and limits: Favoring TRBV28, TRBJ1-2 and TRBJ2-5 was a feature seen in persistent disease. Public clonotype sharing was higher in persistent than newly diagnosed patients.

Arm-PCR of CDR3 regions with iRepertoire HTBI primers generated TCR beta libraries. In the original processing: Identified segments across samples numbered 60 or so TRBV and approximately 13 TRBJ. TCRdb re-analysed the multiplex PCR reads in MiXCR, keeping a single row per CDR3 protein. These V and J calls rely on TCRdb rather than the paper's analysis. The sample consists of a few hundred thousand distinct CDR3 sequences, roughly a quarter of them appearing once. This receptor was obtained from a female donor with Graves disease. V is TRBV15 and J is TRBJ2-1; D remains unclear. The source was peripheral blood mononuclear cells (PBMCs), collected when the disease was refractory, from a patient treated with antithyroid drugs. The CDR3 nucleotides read TGTGCCACCAGCAGATATGGACGCAATAACAATGAGCAGTTCTTC. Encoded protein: CATSRYGRNNNEQFF.